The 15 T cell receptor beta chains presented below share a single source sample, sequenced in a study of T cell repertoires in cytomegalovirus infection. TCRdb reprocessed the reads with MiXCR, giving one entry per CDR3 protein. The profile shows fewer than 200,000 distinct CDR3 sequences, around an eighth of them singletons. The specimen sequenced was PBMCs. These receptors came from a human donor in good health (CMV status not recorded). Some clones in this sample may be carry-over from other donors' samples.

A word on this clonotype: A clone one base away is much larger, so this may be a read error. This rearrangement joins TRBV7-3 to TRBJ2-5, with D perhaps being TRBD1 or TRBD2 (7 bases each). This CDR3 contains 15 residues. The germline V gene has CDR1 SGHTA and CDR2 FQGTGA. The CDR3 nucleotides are TGTACCAGCAGCCCCCAGGGGGGGAGCCAAGAGACCCAGTACTTC. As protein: CTSSPQGGSQETQYF.

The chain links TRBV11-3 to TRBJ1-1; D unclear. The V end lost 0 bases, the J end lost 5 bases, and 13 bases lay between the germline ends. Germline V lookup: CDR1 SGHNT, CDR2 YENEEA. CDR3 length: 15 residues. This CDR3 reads CASSLDSNRGTEAFF. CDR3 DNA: TGTGCCAGCAGCTTAGATTCCAACAGAGGGACTGAAGCTTTCTTT.

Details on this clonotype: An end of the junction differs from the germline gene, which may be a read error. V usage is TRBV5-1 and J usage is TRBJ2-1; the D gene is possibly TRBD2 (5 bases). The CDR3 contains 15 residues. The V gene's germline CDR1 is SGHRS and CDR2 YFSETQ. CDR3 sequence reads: CASTLAGGSYNEQFF. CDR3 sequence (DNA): TGCGCCAGCACCTTGGCCGGAGGCTCCTACAATGAGCAGTTCTTC.

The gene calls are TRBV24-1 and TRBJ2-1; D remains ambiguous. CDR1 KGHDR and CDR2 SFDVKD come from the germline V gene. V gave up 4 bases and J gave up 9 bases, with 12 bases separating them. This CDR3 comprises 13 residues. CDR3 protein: CATSDFQGVEQFF. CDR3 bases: TGTGCCACCAGTGACTTTCAAGGTGTTGAGCAGTTCTTC.

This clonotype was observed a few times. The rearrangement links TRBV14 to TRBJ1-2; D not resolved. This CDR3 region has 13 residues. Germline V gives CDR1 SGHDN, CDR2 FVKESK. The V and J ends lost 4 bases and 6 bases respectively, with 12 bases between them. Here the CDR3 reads CASSLSGLHGYTF. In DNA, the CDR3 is TGTGCCAGCAGCCTCTCTGGACTCCATGGCTACACCTTC.

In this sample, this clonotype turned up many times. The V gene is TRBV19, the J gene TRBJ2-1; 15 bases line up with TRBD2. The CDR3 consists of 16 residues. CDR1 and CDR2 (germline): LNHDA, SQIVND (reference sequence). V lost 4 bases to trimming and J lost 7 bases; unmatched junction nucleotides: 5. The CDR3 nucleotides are TGTGCCAGTAGTACCGGGACTAGCGGGAGGCGAAATGAGCAGTTCTTC. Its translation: CASSTGTSGRRNEQFF. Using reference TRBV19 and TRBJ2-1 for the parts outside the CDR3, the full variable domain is DGGITQSPKYLFRKEGQNVTLSCEQNLNHDAMYWYRQDPGQGLRLIYYSQIVNDFQKGDIAEGYSVSREKKESFPLTVTSAQKNPTAFYLCASSTGTSGRRNEQFFGPGTRLTVL.

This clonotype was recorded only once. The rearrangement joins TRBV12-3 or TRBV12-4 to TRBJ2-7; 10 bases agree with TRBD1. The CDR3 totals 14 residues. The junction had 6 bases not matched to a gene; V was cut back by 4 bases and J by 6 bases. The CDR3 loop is CASSSRQGAGEQYF. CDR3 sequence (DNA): TGTGCCAGCAGTTCCCGACAGGGGGCGGGCGAGCAGTACTTC.

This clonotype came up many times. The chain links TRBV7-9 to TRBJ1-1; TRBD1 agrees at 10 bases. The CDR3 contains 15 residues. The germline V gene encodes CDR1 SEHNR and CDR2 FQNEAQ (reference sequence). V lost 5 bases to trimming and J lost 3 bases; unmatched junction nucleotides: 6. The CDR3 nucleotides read TGTGCCAGCAGCCCCGACAGGGGGCGAGACACTGAAGCTTTCTTT. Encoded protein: CASSPDRGRDTEAFF.

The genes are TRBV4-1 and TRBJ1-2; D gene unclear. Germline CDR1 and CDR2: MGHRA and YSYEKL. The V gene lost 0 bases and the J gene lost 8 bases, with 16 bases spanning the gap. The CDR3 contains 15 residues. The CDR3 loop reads CASSQDRNAASGYTF. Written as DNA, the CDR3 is TGCGCCAGCAGCCAAGATAGGAACGCCGCGAGCGGCTACACCTTC.

The CDR3 DNA reads as TGTGCCACCAGTGATTCGACAGGGGAGTACTCACCCCTCCACTTT. It encodes CATSDSTGEYSPLHF. The rearrangement uses TRBV24-1 and TRBJ1-6; TRBD1 matches 8 bases. The V gene end was trimmed by 2 bases and the J gene end by 10 bases; junction bases not matched to a gene: 6. The CDR3 is 15 residues long. Per germline, CDR1 KGHDR and CDR2 SFDVKD.

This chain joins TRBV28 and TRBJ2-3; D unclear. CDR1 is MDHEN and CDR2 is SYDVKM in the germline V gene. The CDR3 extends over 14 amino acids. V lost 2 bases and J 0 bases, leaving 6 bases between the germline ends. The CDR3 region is CASSLIGSTDTQYF. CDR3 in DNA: TGTGCCAGCAGTTTAATCGGTAGCACAGATACGCAGTATTTT. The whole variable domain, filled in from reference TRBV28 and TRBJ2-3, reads DVKVTQSSRYLVKRTGEKVFLECVQDMDHENMFWYRQDPGLGLRLIYFSYDVKMKEKGDIPEGYSVSREKKERFSLILESASTNQTSMYLCASSLIGSTDTQYFGPGTRLTVL.

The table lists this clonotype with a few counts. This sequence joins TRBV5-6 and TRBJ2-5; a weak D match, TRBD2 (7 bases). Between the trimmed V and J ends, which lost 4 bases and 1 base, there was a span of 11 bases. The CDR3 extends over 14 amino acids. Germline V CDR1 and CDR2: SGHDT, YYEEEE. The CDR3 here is CASSPAGAQETQYF. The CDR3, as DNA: TGTGCCAGCAGCCCCGCGGGGGCCCAAGAGACCCAGTACTTC.

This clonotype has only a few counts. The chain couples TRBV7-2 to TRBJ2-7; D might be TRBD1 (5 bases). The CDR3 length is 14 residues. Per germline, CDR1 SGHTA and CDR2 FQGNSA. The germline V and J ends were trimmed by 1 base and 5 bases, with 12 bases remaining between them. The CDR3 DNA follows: TGTGCCAGCAGCTTAGTTCCAGACAGACACGAGCAGTACTTC. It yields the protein CASSLVPDRHEQYF.

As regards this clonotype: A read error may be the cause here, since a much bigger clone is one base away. The CDR3 nucleotides are TGTGCCAGCAGCTTCCCCGGGGGTACACAGAGCTCCTACGAGCAGCACTTC. This encodes CASSFPGGTQSSYEQHF. The rearrangement joins TRBV7-2 to TRBJ2-7, with a tentative D call TRBD2 (6 bases). CDR3 length: 17 residues. CDR1 is SGHTA and CDR2 is FQGNSA in the germline V gene.

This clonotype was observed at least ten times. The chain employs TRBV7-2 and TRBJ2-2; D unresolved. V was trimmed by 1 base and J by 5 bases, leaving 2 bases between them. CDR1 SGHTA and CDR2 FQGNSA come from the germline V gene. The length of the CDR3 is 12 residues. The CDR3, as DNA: TGTGCCAGCAGCTTAGAAACCGGGGAGCTGTTTTTT. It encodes CASSLETGELFF.